Listed below are T cell receptor beta chains from one sample, sequenced in a study of shared clonotypes between healthy human individuals. Assay: immunoSEQ multiplex PCR; the TCRdb copy retains only in-frame clones and omits some. The table shows about 2.4 million clones, with 90% to 95% occurring only once. Sample: naive CD4+ T cells sorted from blood. Receptors were obtained from a man younger than 35 in good health. The CDR3 runs from the conserved cysteine through the conserved F or W. A D gene is named only where the DNA matches it firmly. Expanded clones are given a class, and other clones once, few, many or no size at all.

TRBV10-2	TRBJ2-7	.	.	TGCGCCAGCAGCCCGGTGGGGGAGCAGTACTTC	CASSPVGEQYF
TRBV10-3	TRBJ1-2	TRBD1	.	TGTGCCATCAGTGTAAACATGTCGGACAGGGGGCTCGGCTACACCTTC	CAISVNMSDRGLGYTF
TRBV7-2	TRBJ2-2	TRBD2	.	TGTGCCAGCAGCTCGGGGGGGCACACCGGGGAGCTGTTTTTT	CASSSGGHTGELFF
TRBV10-3	TRBJ1-3	.	.	TGTGCCACCCATCACCCATCCCTGGGGGGAAACACCATATATTTT	CATHHPSLGGNTIYF
TRBV7-2	TRBJ2-7	.	.	TGTGCCAGCAGCCCACCGACGGTATACGAGCAGTACTTC	CASSPPTVYEQYF
TRBV7-2	TRBJ1-2	.	.	TGTGCCAGCAGCCTTCTACAGGGTTCTGCAGGCTACACCTTC	CASSLLQGSAGYTF
TRBV2	TRBJ2-1	TRBD1	.	TGTGCCAGCAACGACAGGGGGGGGAACAATGAGCAGTTCTTC	CASNDRGGNNEQFF
TRBV9	TRBJ2-7	TRBD1	.	TGTGCCAGCAGTGGGACAGGTACCTACGAGCAGTACTTC	CASSGTGTYEQYF
TRBV11-2	TRBJ2-7	TRBD2	.	TGTGCCAGCAGCCTGGGACTAGCGGGAGATTACGAGCAGTACTTC	CASSLGLAGDYEQYF
TRBV30	TRBJ2-5	.	.	TGTGCCTGGAGTGTCCAGCGTACGTACCAAGAGACCCAGTACTTC	CAWSVQRTYQETQYF
TRBV5-1	TRBJ2-3	.	.	TGCGCCAGCAGCTTGGTTTGGAGCACAGATACGCAGTATTTT	CASSLVWSTDTQYF
TRBV7-2	TRBJ2-5	TRBD2	once	TGTGCCAGCAGCTTACAGCGGGGGGGCGGAGAGACCCAGTACTTC	CASSLQRGGGETQYF
TRBV18	TRBJ1-1	.	.	TGTGCCAGCTCACCACCGGGATCGGGCAGGGGAACTGAAGCTTTCTTT	CASSPPGSGRGTEAFF
TRBV10-3	TRBJ1-2	TRBD1	.	TGTGCCATCAGCCCCGGGACAGGATATGGCTACACCTTC	CAISPGTGYGYTF
TRBV19	TRBJ1-1	.	.	TGTGCCAGTAGCCGCGAGAGAGGGACTGAAGCTTTCTTT	CASSRERGTEAFF
TRBV29-1	TRBJ1-1	.	.	TGCAGCGTTACCCGATGGGGGAAAACGGACACTGAAGCTTTCTTT	CSVTRWGKTDTEAFF
TRBV4-3	TRBJ1-1	.	.	TGCGCCAGCAGCCAAGTAGCAGGGTGGGCGAATGAAGCTTTCTTT	CASSQVAGWANEAFF
TRBV7-9	TRBJ2-3	TRBD1	.	TGTGCCAGCAGAGCCTGGGGACAGACCACAGATACGCAGTATTTT	CASRAWGQTTDTQYF
TRBV7-9	TRBJ2-7	.	.	TGTGCCAGCAGCTTAAAGGGGGGTGCCTACGAGCAGTACTTC	CASSLKGGAYEQYF
TRBV5-1	TRBJ2-7	TRBD1	.	TGCGCCAGCAGCCCATCTGAGAGGACAGGGGCCGGCGAGCAGTACTTC	CASSPSERTGAGEQYF
TRBV30	TRBJ1-1	.	few	TGTGCCTGGAGTGTAAGAGCGAACACTGAAGCTTTCTTT	CAWSVRANTEAFF
TRBV25-1	TRBJ2-7	.	.	TGTGCCAGCTCCAAAGGGGGTTCCTACGAGCAGTACTTC	CASSKGGSYEQYF
TRBV7-2	TRBJ2-7	TRBD1	.	TGTGCCAGCACCGTCGGGACAGGGCCTTACGAGCAGTACTTC	CASTVGTGPYEQYF
TRBV18	TRBJ1-5	.	.	TGTGCCAGCTCACTTCAACGGACGGACTATAGCAATCAGCCCCAGCATTTT	CASSLQRTDYSNQPQHF
TRBV6-1	TRBJ2-5	.	.	TGTGCCAGCAGCGGGGGACTCCAAGAGACCCAGTACTTC	CASSGGLQETQYF
TRBV11-2	TRBJ2-1	TRBD2	.	TGTGCCAGCAGCTTAGGGACTAGCGGGGTGAATGAGCAGTTCTTC	CASSLGTSGVNEQFF
TRBV18	TRBJ2-7	TRBD1	.	TGTGCCAGCTCATCGGGACAGGGGCCTCTCGAGCAGTACTTC	CASSSGQGPLEQYF
TRBV5-1	TRBJ2-1	TRBD1	.	TGCGCCAGCAGCCTGGACAGGGGGAACGGTGAGCAGTTCTTC	CASSLDRGNGEQFF
TRBV7-9	TRBJ2-7	TRBD1	.	TGTGCCAGCAGCTCCAAGACAGGGAACCACGAGCAGTACTTC	CASSSKTGNHEQYF
TRBV6-5	TRBJ2-3	TRBD1	.	TGTGCCATTCAGGGGGTGGATACGCAGTATTTT	CAIQGVDTQYF
TRBV29-1	TRBJ2-3	.	.	TGCAGCGTTGACCGGACTGCGAATACGCAGTATTTT	CSVDRTANTQYF
TRBV5-1	TRBJ1-1	.	.	TGCGCCAGCAGCTTGGTACAGCTAAACACTGAAGCTTTCTTT	CASSLVQLNTEAFF
TRBV7-6	TRBJ2-2	TRBD1	.	TGTGCCAGCAGCTCTGCCGGGACAGCGATCACCGGGGAGCTGTTTTTT	CASSSAGTAITGELFF
TRBV5-8	TRBJ1-1	.	.	TGTGCCAGCAGCCTGGTCGCAGGGTTTGGATTGGACACTGAAGCTTTCTTT	CASSLVAGFGLDTEAFF
TRBV28	TRBJ2-5	.	.	TGTGCCAGCGACCGCTCACACCAAGAGACCCAGTACTTC	CASDRSHQETQYF
TRBV6-6	TRBJ2-5	.	.	TGTGCCAGCAGTTACTCAGGAGCACAGAAGACCCAGTACTTC	CASSYSGAQKTQYF
TRBV30	TRBJ2-5	.	.	TGTGCCTGGAGTGTTACTACAGGGTGGGAAGAGACCCAGTACTTC	CAWSVTTGWEETQYF
TRBV27	TRBJ1-1	.	.	TGTGCCAGCAGCGGGACACCGAACACTGAAGCTTTCTTT	CASSGTPNTEAFF
TRBV2	TRBJ2-1	TRBD1	.	TGTGCCAGCAGTACGACAGGGGTTGAGCAGTTCTTC	CASSTTGVEQFF
TRBV2	TRBJ1-4	.	.	TGTGCCAGCAGCCGGGTTCCGAATGAAAAACTGTTTTTT	CASSRVPNEKLFF